The present TCR beta chain was sequenced within a study of blood T cell repertoires in COVID-19 (dated by TCRdb to about 2020). As for the study more broadly: Samples from collaborators originated in the United States, Italy and Spain and spanned both the acute and convalescent phases of COVID-19. The prospective study material was composed of cDNA or gDNA derived from T cells, B-cell-depleted T cells, or PBMCs. Deeply sampled blood TCRbeta repertoires from subjects exposed to, actively infected with, or recovered from COVID-19 were included in the dataset. The repertoires were released in a freely available public database meant as a resource for research on the immune response to SARS-CoV-2. The samples were drawn from the first 160 participants of the ongoing ImmuneRACE study and from roughly 1,300 subjects provided by 6 global collaborators. A de-identified subject ID, COVID-19 status, age in years and sex were almost always included in the sample metadata. HLA class I and class II types, where available, came from metadata supplied by the sample provider rather than from assay-based typing.

Whole blood was collected in K2EDTA tubes by collaborating institutions according to the institutions' own protocols. For TCRbeta analysis, collaborator samples were shipped as frozen whole blood, as isolated PBMCs, or as DNA extracted from either sample type. Points the paper makes about the study in general: The quantity of clinical and demographic metadata differed by source and by participant and was supplied without curation.

The immunoSEQ Assay, a bias-controlled multiplex PCR, was used to amplify TCRbeta CDR3 regions from genomic DNA. As for the original processing: Nucleated cell counts per sample were estimated from amplification of reference gene primers within the assay. To quantify the absolute abundance of each unique TCRbeta CDR3 rearrangement, sequence reads were collapsed and filtered. For each sample, productive Simpson clonality was calculated as the square root of Simpson's diversity index over productive rearrangements. Sourced from immuneACCESS, this table was stored by TCRdb with only in-frame sequences that have V and J called. A share of the clones is absent; for the studies checked, an unresolved V gene accounts for under half, and the remainder has no known explanation. The DNA was the basis for D and trimming; V, J and clone size are from that table. The sample profile shows about 150,000 clones; approximately 81% of them were found once. 13% to 15% of the sample lies in the top ten.

V was cut back by 0 bases and J by 0 bases, leaving a gap of 3 bases between them. The germline V gene provides CDR1 SGHDN and CDR2 FVKESK. Measured from the cysteine to the phenylalanine, the CDR3 is 14 residues long. Just CDR3 DNA is preserved here, 42 bases in frame from base 1. This clone was counted once. It has no known antigen specificity. The input lacks base qualities; no much larger clone sits a single base away. The source is a man aged 18 to 29 with active or convalescent COVID-19. The sequencing input was peripheral blood. The chain was built from TRBV14 and TRBJ1-3; the D gene lacks a confident call. The CDR3 region: CASSQDRSGNTIYF. The DNA is TGTGCCAGCAGCCAAGATCGCTCTGGAAACACCATATATTTT.